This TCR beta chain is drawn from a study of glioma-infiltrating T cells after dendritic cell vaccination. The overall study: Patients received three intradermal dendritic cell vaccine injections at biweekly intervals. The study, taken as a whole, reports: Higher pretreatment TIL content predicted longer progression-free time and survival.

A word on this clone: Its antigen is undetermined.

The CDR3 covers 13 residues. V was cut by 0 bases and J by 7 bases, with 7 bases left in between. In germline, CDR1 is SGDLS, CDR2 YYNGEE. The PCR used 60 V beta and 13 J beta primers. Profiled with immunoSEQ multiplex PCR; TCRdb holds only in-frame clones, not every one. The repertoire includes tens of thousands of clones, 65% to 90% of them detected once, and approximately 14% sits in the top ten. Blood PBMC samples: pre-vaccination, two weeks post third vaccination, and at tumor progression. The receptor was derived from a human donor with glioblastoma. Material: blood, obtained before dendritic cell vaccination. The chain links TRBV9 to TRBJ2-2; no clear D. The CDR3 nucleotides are TGTGCCAGCAGCGTAGATGTATTCGGGGAGCTGTTTTTT. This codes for CASSVDVFGELFF.